This note documents a single TCR beta chain sequence. V was pared by 4 bases and J by 10 bases, with 11 bases of the junction left unmatched. Germline V gives CDR1 MDHEN, CDR2 SYDVKM. This CDR3 contains 15 residues. With 60 Vbeta and 13 Jbeta primers, the PCR was carried out. Assay: immunoSEQ multiplex PCR; the TCRdb copy retains only in-frame clones and omits some. The sample lists 160,000 or so clones, roughly 90% occurring once. These data are taken from a study of cytomegalovirus exposure and HLA in healthy donors. The sequenced sample was PBMCs. This rearrangement joins TRBV28 to TRBJ1-5; 9 bases are a match to TRBD1. This sequence was found in a woman between 18 and 29 years old in good health and CMV-seronegative. The CDR3 bases are TGTGCCAGCAGTTCCCTCGCCTCGGACAGGGGACCCCAGCATTTT. It specifies CASSSLASDRGPQHF.